Each of the 20 T cell receptor beta chains below was sequenced from the same sample in a study of OX40 agonist ivuxolimab in advanced cancers. This table comes from immunoSEQ multiplex PCR, and its TCRdb copy is limited to in-frame clones, with some not included. The repertoire holds roughly 70,000 clones, with 70% to 90% as singletons. Sample: CD4+ or CD8+ T cells sorted from blood, taken in a trial of the OX40 agonist ivuxolimab. These receptors were obtained from an adult with an advanced solid tumor such as melanoma, head and neck, liver or kidney cancer.

The chain has TRBV5-1 and TRBJ2-1; D perhaps matches TRBD1 (6 bases). CDR3 size: 15 residues. Trimming took 0 bases from V and 3 from J, leaving 10 bases between them. CDR1 and CDR2 from the germline V gene are SGHRS and YFSETQ. CDR3: CASSLVRGSYNEQFF. CDR3 in DNA: TGCGCCAGCAGCTTGGTCAGGGGTAGCTACAATGAGCAGTTCTTC.

This clone was recorded a few times. The CDR3 loop is CASSFGGSRYGYTF. The DNA for the CDR3 is TGTGCCAGCAGCTTTGGGGGATCGCGGTATGGCTACACCTTC. V usage is TRBV11-2 and J usage is TRBJ1-2; tentatively, D is TRBD1 (5 bases). Per the germline V gene, CDR1 is SGHAT and CDR2 is FQNNGV. CDR3 length: 14 residues. With 3 bases removed from V and 5 bases from J, the gap between germline ends came to 13 bases.

The chain carries TRBV23-1 and TRBJ1-2; no reliable D call. TRBV23-1 counts as an open reading frame of uncertain function. The ends were cut back, 11 bases at V and 8 bases at J, with 6 bases in the middle. The CDR3 totals 8 residues. The CDR3 reads CAAGGYTF. The CDR3, as DNA: TGCGCCGCCGGGGGCTACACCTTC.

J is TRBJ1-4 and V is TRBV5-1; TRBD1 might be the D (6 bases). Trimming removed 4 bases at V and 8 bases at J, with 24 bases between. The CDR3 is 17 amino acids. Germline-derived CDR1 and CDR2 are SGHRS and YFSETQ. This CDR3 is CASSEQTQGQRLEKLFF. The CDR3 DNA sequence: TGCGCCAGCAGCGAGCAAACCCAGGGACAAAGGCTAGAAAAACTGTTTTTT.

CDR3 nucleotide sequence: TGTGCCAGTCCCCGCCCTAGCGGGGGCCTACGGCTTCACTACGAGCAGTACTTC. Encoded protein: CASPRPSGGLRLHYEQYF. V is TRBV19 and J is TRBJ2-7; 10 bases are shared with TRBD2. Germline loops: CDR1 LNHDA, CDR2 SQIVND (reference sequence). V shed 8 bases, J shed 3 bases, and the junction held 19 bases outside the gene matches. The CDR3 is made up of 18 amino acids.

This clone has only a few counts. The chain combines TRBV5-1 with TRBJ2-4; perhaps TRBD2 as D (6 bases). The CDR3 has 14 amino acids. The germline gives CDR1 SGHRS, CDR2 YFSETQ. V was clipped by 5 bases and J by 8 bases, with 17 bases between them. The CDR3 coding sequence is TGCGCCAGCAGGGAGGGGACGGATCGGGACATTCAGTACTTC. It yields the protein CASREGTDRDIQYF.

The chain has TRBV6-1 and TRBJ2-7; D not resolved. Germline CDR1 is MNHNS and CDR2 is SASEGT. The CDR3 has 14 amino acids. The V end was cut by 0 bases, the J end by 9 bases, with 15 bases between. This CDR3 is CASSEALSPKGQYF. As DNA, the CDR3 is TGTGCCAGCAGTGAAGCTTTGTCCCCCAAGGGGCAGTACTTC.

The V and J genes are TRBV27 and TRBJ2-3, with TRBD2 identical over 13 bases. There are 16 residues in the CDR3. Trimming took 5 bases from V and 5 from J; bases not matched to a gene: 7. Germline CDR1 reads MNHEY; CDR2 reads SMNVEV (reference sequence). CDR3 DNA sequence: TGTGCCAGCAGTCCCCCACTAGCGGGGGGGTTAGATACGCAGTATTTT. This codes for CASSPPLAGGLDTQYF.

The chain recombines TRBV2 with TRBJ1-4, with unresolved D. The CDR3 runs 13 residues. Germline lookup yields CDR1 SNHLY and CDR2 FYNNEI. V lost 10 bases, J lost 4 bases, and 13 bases lay in between. CDR3: CATQREFNEKLFF. DNA for the CDR3: TGTGCCACCCAACGGGAATTTAATGAAAAACTGTTTTTT. The entire variable domain, with the rest obtained from reference TRBV2 and TRBJ1-4, is as follows: EPEVTQTPSHQVTQMGQEVILRCVPISNHLYFYWYRQILGQKVEFLVSFYNNEISEKSEIFDDQFSVERPDGSNFTLKIRSTKLEDSAMYFCATQREFNEKLFFGSGTQLSVL.

This chain uses TRBV28 with TRBJ2-7; 11 bases fit TRBD2. The CDR3 is 15 residues long. After removal of 7 bases from V and 6 bases from J, the junction contained 11 bases not matched to a gene. Germline V gene sequence: CDR1 MDHEN, CDR2 SYDVKM. Written as DNA, the CDR3 is TGTGCCAGCATTCCGCAGCTAGCGGGGGGCGGCGAGCAGTACTTC. Residues: CASIPQLAGGGEQYF.

The V gene is TRBV5-5, the J gene TRBJ1-1, with D unclear. The V gene's germline CDR1 is SGHKS and CDR2 YYEKEE (reference sequence). V was pared by 1 base and J by 1 base, with 11 bases between. There are 15 residues in the CDR3. The CDR3 nucleotides are TGTGCCAGCAGCTTGCGGGTGGGTGGGAACACTGAAGCTTTCTTT. Its protein is CASSLRVGGNTEAFF.

The chain joins TRBV30 to TRBJ1-1; D is uncertain. This CDR3 comprises 13 residues. Germline CDR1 reads GTSNPN; CDR2 reads SVGIG (reference sequence). The ends were cut back, 3 bases at V and 0 bases at J, with 8 bases in the middle. The CDR3 DNA sequence: TGTGCCTGGAGATACGGAATGAACACTGAAGCTTTCTTT. Its translation: CAWRYGMNTEAFF.

J is TRBJ1-4 and V is TRBV18; no definite D call. CDR3 length equals 13 residues. V was clipped by 2 bases and J by 8 bases, with 9 bases between them. Germline loops: CDR1 KGHSH, CDR2 LQKENI. The CDR3 loop is CASSPEVPEKLFF. CDR3 DNA: TGTGCCAGCTCACCAGAGGTTCCCGAAAAACTGTTTTTT.

The chain carries TRBV5-1 and TRBJ1-2; weak D call: TRBD1 (5 bases). Per germline, CDR1 SGHRS and CDR2 YFSETQ. V lost 1 base and J 3 bases, leaving 10 bases between the germline ends. The CDR3 sequence is 14 residues long. The CDR3, as DNA: TGCGCCAGCAGCTTGATCCCGGGGGACTATGGCTACACCTTC. Translation gives CASSLIPGDYGYTF.

The V gene is TRBV19, the J gene TRBJ1-1; tentative D call: TRBD1 (5 bases). The CDR3 length is 15 residues. V shed 2 bases and J shed 1 base, with 11 bases lying between them. The germline V gene has CDR1 LNHDA and CDR2 SQIVND (reference sequence). This CDR3 reads CASSIQGISNTEAFF. The DNA for the CDR3 is TGTGCCAGTAGTATACAGGGCATCTCGAACACTGAAGCTTTCTTT.

The chain joins TRBV5-1 to TRBJ2-1, with TRBD2 matching over 8 bases. The V and J ends lost 2 bases and 3 bases, in that order; junction bases with no gene match: 13. The CDR3 runs 18 residues. Germline CDR1 is SGHRS and CDR2 is YFSETQ. CDR3 sequence (DNA): TGCGCCAGCAGCTTAGCGACTAGCGACCTACGTCTCTACAATGAGCAGTTCTTC. Translated, it gives CASSLATSDLRLYNEQFF.

The V and J genes are TRBV2 and TRBJ1-3; unclear D gene. From germline, CDR1 is SNHLY and CDR2 FYNNEI. The CDR3 has 14 residues. The V gene lost 4 bases and the J gene lost 4 bases, with 11 bases spanning the gap. The CDR3 sequence is CASSALAWGNTIYF. For the CDR3, the DNA is TGTGCCAGCAGTGCGCTTGCCTGGGGAAACACCATATATTTT.

This chain joins TRBV18 and TRBJ1-2; 8 positions match TRBD1. Germline assignment: CDR1 KGHSH and CDR2 LQKENI. The CDR3 covers 14 residues. V lost 3 bases and J lost 4; bases outside the gene matches: 4. CDR3 sequence (DNA): TGTGCCAGCTCACCGAATGACAGGGGCTATGGCTACACCTTC. Translating gives CASSPNDRGYGYTF.

This chain connects TRBV12-5 to TRBJ1-6; D gene unclear. The CDR3 is 13 residues long. The V end lost 3 bases, the J end lost 8 bases, and 8 bases lay between the germline ends. CDR1 is LGHNT and CDR2 is FRNRAP in the germline V gene. The CDR3 DNA sequence: TGTGCTAGTGGTTTTGGTAGGGATTCACCCCTCCACTTT. Protein sequence: CASGFGRDSPLHF. Together with reference TRBV12-5 and TRBJ1-6, the CDR3 gives the full variable domain: DARVTQTPRHKVTEMGQEVTMRCQPILGHNTVFWYRQTMMQGLELLAYFRNRAPLDDSGMPKDRFSAEMPDATLATLKIQPSEPRDSAVYFCASGFGRDSPLHFGNGTRLTVT.

V and J are TRBV7-2 and TRBJ2-1; maybe TRBD1 (6 bases). Germline CDR1 and CDR2: SGHTA and FQGNSA. V lost 4 bases and J lost 0, with 10 bases in between. This CDR3 is built from 15 residues. The CDR3 reads CASSSGTLSYNEQFF. The CDR3 bases are TGTGCCAGCAGCTCCGGGACACTCTCCTACAATGAGCAGTTCTTC. The full variable domain, with the rest looked up from reference TRBV7-2 and TRBJ2-1, is GAGVSQSPSNKVTEKGKDVELRCDPISGHTALYWYRQSLGQGLEFLIYFQGNSAPDKSGLPSDRFSAERTGGSVSTLTIQRTQQEDSAVYLCASSSGTLSYNEQFFGPGTRLTVL.